This passage covers 25 T cell receptor beta chains from one sample sequenced in a study of blood T cell repertoires in COVID-19. The table came from immunoSEQ multiplex PCR; TCRdb's copy has only in-frame clones and leaves some out. The data show about 230,000 clones, 80% to 90% seen once. Sequenced: peripheral blood. Receptors were obtained from a man over 45 with COVID-19, enrolled during active disease.

The chain links TRBV6-5 to TRBJ1-1, with 7 bases lining up with TRBD1. V lost 6 bases to trimming and J lost 1 base; unmatched junction nucleotides: 2. Germline V gene sequence: CDR1 MNHEY, CDR2 SVGAGI. This CDR3 has 13 residues. Written as DNA, the CDR3 is TGTGCCAGCAGCCAGGGGGAGAACACTGAAGCTTTCTTT. Protein: CASSQGENTEAFF.

The V call is TRBV7-7, the J call TRBJ1-3; D perhaps matches TRBD1 (6 bases). In germline, CDR1 is SSHAT, CDR2 FNYEAQ (reference sequence). The CDR3 is 14 residues long. The germline V and J ends were trimmed by 5 bases and 3 bases, with 11 bases remaining between them. This CDR3 reads CASSPGTNGNTIYF. As DNA, the CDR3 is TGTGCCAGCAGCCCCGGGACAAATGGAAACACCATATATTTT.

The J gene is TRBJ1-2, the V gene TRBV29-1, with D perhaps TRBD1 (5 bases). The V gene's germline CDR1 is SQVTM and CDR2 ANQGSEA. This CDR3 is built from 12 residues. V was trimmed by 6 bases and J by 0 bases, leaving 8 bases between them. This CDR3 reads CSVGVANYGYTF. DNA of the CDR3: TGCAGCGTAGGGGTAGCTAACTATGGCTACACCTTC.

V and J are TRBV27 and TRBJ1-6; D gene unclear. V lost 0 bases and J lost 6, with 18 bases in between. The CDR3 sequence is 18 residues long. Germline V gives CDR1 MNHEY, CDR2 SMNVEV (reference sequence). The CDR3 DNA follows: TGTGCCAGCAGTTTATCAGTGAGGAACGGGTGGGTTAATTCACCCCTCCACTTT. Translating gives CASSLSVRNGWVNSPLHF.

The rearrangement joins TRBV11-2 to TRBJ2-3, with a tentative D call TRBD1 (7 bases). CDR1 SGHAT and CDR2 FQNNGV come from the germline V gene. This CDR3 spans 14 amino acids. Between the trimmed V and J ends, which lost 4 bases and 12 bases, there was a span of 20 bases. CDR3 residues: CASSYLQGGLLQYF. CDR3 sequence (DNA): TGTGCCAGCAGCTACCTGCAGGGGGGACTTCTTCAGTATTTT.

The chain couples TRBV13 to TRBJ2-3; 12 bases match TRBD2. The CDR3 contains 17 residues. Germline CDR1 is PRHDT and CDR2 is FYEKMQ (reference sequence). The ends lost 6 bases at V and 2 bases at J; junction bases unmatched: 9. The CDR3 sequence: CASSGETSGSLTDTQYF. The CDR3 region has the DNA TGTGCCAGCAGTGGAGAGACTAGCGGGAGCCTCACAGATACGCAGTATTTT.

The chain carries TRBV19 and TRBJ2-2; TRBD1 agrees at 9 bases. This CDR3 has 16 residues. Germline CDR1 and CDR2: LNHDA and SQIVND (reference sequence). J gave up 0 bases and V 7 bases, and 6 bases lay outside the gene matches. The CDR3 bases are TGTGCCAGTACCAAAACAGGGGGCACGAACACCGGGGAGCTGTTTTTT. As protein: CASTKTGGTNTGELFF.

The rearrangement joins TRBV9 to TRBJ2-7; TRBD1 aligns across 9 bases. J gave up 7 bases and V 0 bases, and 5 bases lay outside the gene matches. The CDR3 is 14 residues long. Germline CDR1 and CDR2: SGDLS and YYNGEE. CDR3 amino acids: CASSVAQGAREQYF. The CDR3 DNA reads as TGTGCCAGCAGCGTAGCACAGGGGGCGCGGGAGCAGTACTTC.

The rearrangement links TRBV2 to TRBJ1-1; D is uncertain. V lost 6 bases and J lost 7, with 6 bases in between. The CDR3 runs to 10 residues. Looked up from germline, CDR1 is SNHLY and CDR2 is FYNNEI. The CDR3 is CASRFNEAFF. CDR3 coding DNA: TGTGCCAGCAGATTTAATGAAGCTTTCTTT.

In regard to this clone: Other DNA sequences within the sample encode an identical CDR3. The rearrangement uses TRBV20-1 and TRBJ2-7; no firm D call. The CDR3 totals 11 residues. V was cut by 5 bases and J by 2 bases, with 7 bases left in between. In germline, CDR1 is DFQATT, CDR2 SNEGSKA (reference sequence). In DNA, the CDR3 is TGCAGTGCTTTGCGCACCTACGAGCAGTACTTC. It codes for CSALRTYEQYF.

The gene calls are TRBV19 and TRBJ2-1, with TRBD1 matching over 7 bases. The germline V gene has CDR1 LNHDA and CDR2 SQIVND (reference sequence). The CDR3 is made up of 15 amino acids. V lost 6 bases to trimming and J lost 4 bases; unmatched junction nucleotides: 9. CDR3 residues: CASSPARGIYNEQFF. CDR3 bases: TGTGCCAGTAGCCCAGCCAGGGGGATTTACAATGAGCAGTTCTTC.

The chain couples TRBV6-1 to TRBJ2-7; no clear D. V was trimmed by 3 bases and J by 6 bases, leaving 3 bases between them. Germline CDR1 and CDR2: MNHNS and SASEGT. The CDR3 is 10 amino acids. CDR3: CASSDLEQYF. The CDR3 DNA reads as TGTGCCAGCAGTGATCTCGAGCAGTACTTC.

This clone has only a few counts. The gene calls are TRBV27 and TRBJ2-1; 15 bases are a match to TRBD2. Germline values: CDR1 MNHEY, CDR2 SMNVEV (reference sequence). There are 17 residues in the CDR3. After removal of 6 bases from V and 0 bases from J, the junction contained 3 bases not matched to a gene. The CDR3 region has the DNA TGTGCCAGCAGAGGACTAGCGGGAGGGAGCTCCTACAATGAGCAGTTCTTC. This translates into CASRGLAGGSSYNEQFF.

V usage is TRBV3-1 (or the pseudogene TRBV3-2) and J usage is TRBJ2-1; TRBD2 matches at 9 bases. The CDR3 is 12 amino acids. V shed 1 base and J 12 bases; nucleotides not matched to a gene: 1. The germline V gene has CDR1 LGHDT and CDR2 YNNKEL (reference sequence). The CDR3 bases are TGTGCCAGCAGCCAAGGACTAGCGGCGCAGTTCTTC. Protein: CASSQGLAAQFF.

This clone has more than one count but fewer than ten. The chain has TRBV27 and TRBJ1-2; tentatively, D is TRBD1 (5 bases). Germline values: CDR1 MNHEY, CDR2 SMNVEV (reference sequence). The V end lost 1 base, the J end lost 4 bases, and 13 bases lay between the germline ends. This CDR3 comprises 15 residues. The CDR3 sequence is CASSLFGGGGYGYTF. Here the CDR3 DNA reads TGTGCCAGCAGTTTATTCGGGGGTGGGGGCTATGGCTACACCTTC.

The chain combines TRBV7-2 with TRBJ2-7; D call uncertain. Germline lookup yields CDR1 SGHTA and CDR2 FQGNSA. Trimming pared 5 bases from V and 4 bases from J, leaving 6 bases between. This CDR3 contains 11 residues. CDR3 loop: CASSVQYEQYF. CDR3 DNA: TGTGCCAGCAGCGTACAATACGAGCAGTACTTC.

The chain uses TRBV7-2 and TRBJ2-1; 13 nucleotides line up with TRBD2. CDR3 length: 13 amino acids. The junction had 0 bases not matched to a gene; V was cut back by 8 bases and J by 5 bases. In germline, CDR1 is SGHTA, CDR2 FQGNSA. In DNA form, the CDR3 reads TGTGCCAGCGGACTAGCGGGGGACAATGAGCAGTTCTTC. Protein product: CASGLAGDNEQFF.

The J gene is TRBJ2-7, the V gene TRBV4-1; TRBD1 matches 12 bases. Germline CDR1 MGHRA, CDR2 YSYEKL. After removal of 0 bases from V and 6 bases from J, the junction contained 3 bases not matched to a gene. This CDR3 is 15 amino acids long. The chain's CDR3 is CASSQDWDRGPEQYF. The CDR3 DNA follows: TGCGCCAGCAGCCAAGACTGGGACAGGGGGCCCGAGCAGTACTTC.

The genes are TRBV29-1 and TRBJ2-1; D is unresolved. Trimming shortened V by 0 bases and J by 7 bases, and 10 bases separated the two germline ends. The CDR3 is made up of 13 amino acids. The V gene's germline CDR1 is SQVTM and CDR2 ANQGSEA. CDR3 residues: CSVEEGRRNEQFF. CDR3 bases: TGCAGCGTTGAAGAGGGCCGCCGGAATGAGCAGTTCTTC.

The rearrangement joins TRBV29-1 to TRBJ1-2, with D hard to call. Per germline, CDR1 SQVTM and CDR2 ANQGSEA. Trimming pared 8 bases from V and 6 bases from J, leaving 19 bases between. The CDR3 sequence is 13 residues long. CDR3 coding DNA: TGCAGCACTGCTGGAGTGAATTCTGATGGCTACACCTTC. Its translation: CSTAGVNSDGYTF.

This chain joins TRBV9 and TRBJ1-2; D gene ambiguous. V was pared by 0 bases and J by 8 bases, with 11 bases between. The CDR3 loop spans 13 amino acids. From germline, CDR1 is SGDLS and CDR2 YYNGEE. The CDR3 bases are TGTGCCAGCAGCGTAGTACTTGGAGGAGGCTACACCTTC. Translation: CASSVVLGGGYTF.

The gene calls are TRBV12-2 and TRBJ2-1; the table's TRBD1 call for D was not verified on the DNA. TRBV12-2 is labeled a pseudogene. The CDR3 totals 18 residues. The CDR3, as DNA: TGTGCAAGTCGGCTCTATTGGGCAGGGCCCCTGCCATACAATGAGCAGTTCTTC. This encodes CASRLYWAGPLPYNEQFF.

The rearrangement joins TRBV6-5 to TRBJ1-6, with TRBD1 matching over 7 bases. The CDR3 totals 15 residues. Germline CDR1 and CDR2: MNHEY and SVGAGI. V shed 6 bases and J 6 bases; nucleotides not matched to a gene: 8. The CDR3 reads CASSFRQGGNSPLHF. CDR3 bases: TGTGCCAGCAGCTTTCGACAGGGAGGTAATTCACCCCTCCACTTT.

The chain uses TRBV3-1 (or the pseudogene TRBV3-2) and TRBJ2-5; D not resolved. This CDR3 has 13 residues. Germline-derived CDR1 and CDR2 are LGHDT and YNNKEL (reference sequence). With 1 base removed from V and 5 bases from J, the gap between germline ends came to 8 bases. CDR3 loop: CASSQARLETQYF. The CDR3 DNA is TGTGCCAGCAGCCAAGCCCGTTTGGAGACCCAGTACTTC.

This clone was seen once. The chain links TRBV9 to TRBJ2-3, with D possibly being TRBD2 (6 bases). The length of the CDR3 is 17 residues. Germline V CDR1 and CDR2: SGDLS, YYNGEE. The ends were cut back, 3 bases at V and 0 bases at J, with 17 bases in the middle. CDR3 amino acids: CASSGQRGAPSTDTQYF. The CDR3 region has the DNA TGTGCCAGCAGCGGCCAGCGCGGGGCACCTAGCACAGATACGCAGTATTTT.